This T cell receptor (beta chain) was retrieved from a study of blood T cell repertoires in COVID-19. Study background: The United States, Italy and Spain were the sources of the acute and convalescent COVID-19 samples. PBMCs, B-cell-depleted T cells, or T cells provided the cDNA or gDNA that made up the material.

CDR3 length: 14 amino acids. Between the trimmed V and J ends, which lost 6 bases and 1 base, there was a span of 13 bases. Germline loops: CDR1 SGHRS, CDR2 YFSETQ. How the authors handled the data: Scientists estimated how many nucleated cells there were by amplifying reference gene primers. Assay: immunoSEQ multiplex PCR; the TCRdb copy retains only in-frame clones and omits some. D and trimming were read from the DNA, whereas the V and J calls and clone size are those reported in that table. In the table there are roughly 140,000 clones, approximately 80% of which are singletons. This clone has just one count.

V usage is TRBV5-1 and J usage is TRBJ2-5; D may be TRBD2 (7 bases). The sequenced material came from peripheral blood. This clonotype was obtained from a woman aged 80 or over in a cohort sampled during active or convalescent COVID-19. CDR3 region: CASKSGDIQETQYF. Written as DNA, the CDR3 is TGCGCCAGCAAAAGCGGGGACATCCAAGAGACCCAGTACTTC.